The present T cell receptor (beta chain) was sequenced within a study of blood T cells in healthy people across ages. Using a J-beta primer mix together with a sample-barcoded 5' primer, a second PCR was run for roughly 6 to 11 cycles. TCRdb reanalysed the 5' RACE reads using MiXCR and keeps one entry per CDR3 protein. The sample consists of about 780,000 distinct CDR3 sequences, roughly 25% of them appearing once. The CDR3 covers 13 residues. This same sample was also taken into another study, of T cells of mothers and their children.

The sample consisted of blood. The chain uses TRBV21-1 and TRBJ2-5. The DNA end favors TRBJ2-7, so the J call may be wrong. TRBV21-1 is designated a pseudogene. The clonotype originates from a boy under 18 in good health. CDR3 protein: CASSKVEAYEQYF. CDR3 sequence (DNA): TGTGCCAGCAGCAAAGTGGAAGCCTACGAGCAGTACTTC.